This TCR beta chain appears in the sequencing data of a study of T cell responses to AZD1222 COVID-19 vaccine. General study points: Every sample of the repertoires postdated the peak T cell response. Only a handful of AZD1222 recipients, more than 5 in all, had baseline seropositivity. Receipt of two AZD1222 doses was followed by a rise in Spike-specific TCR breadth and depth.

V lost 3 bases and J 1 base, leaving 9 bases between the germline ends. The germline CDR1 and CDR2 sequences are GTSNPN and SVGIG (reference sequence). The CDR3 sequence is 13 residues long. TCRdb's table, derived via immunoSEQ multiplex PCR, lists solely in-frame clones and lacks some. The data hold roughly 200,000 clones, with 85% to 95% observed a single time. Of note for this clone: Its antigen is as yet unknown.

The sequences come from peripheral blood, collected 28 days after the second dose of the MenACWY control vaccine. The chain joins TRBV30 to TRBJ1-2; D is uncertain. This clonotype originated in an adult who received the MenACWY meningococcal vaccine as a control. The CDR3: CAWSLGINYGYTF. Written as DNA, the CDR3 is TGTGCCTGGAGCCTGGGGATTAACTATGGCTACACCTTC.